One and the same sample provided the 28 T cell receptor beta chains below, sequenced in a study of shared clonotypes between healthy human individuals. Clones were read by immunoSEQ multiplex PCR, and TCRdb kept only the in-frame ones, dropping some. The sample lists around 1.4 million clones; approximately 98.5% were seen once. Sequencing was carried out using naive CD4+ T cells sorted from blood. Subset described: CD45RA+ positively selected. These receptor sequences come from a man aged 25 to 40 in good health.

J is TRBJ1-5 and V is TRBV2, with TRBD1 identical over 7 bases. The CDR3 consists of 13 residues. Germline CDR1 and CDR2: SNHLY and FYNNEI. The ends lost 8 bases at V and 7 bases at J; junction bases unmatched: 8. CDR3 in DNA: TGTGCCAGCGCAGGACAGGAGCGGCAGCCCCAGCATTTT. Encoded protein: CASAGQERQPQHF.

The chain uses TRBV4-2 and TRBJ1-3; D gene uncertain. V shed 4 bases and J shed 0 bases, with 13 bases lying between them. Germline CDR1 and CDR2: LGHNA and YNFKEQ. This CDR3 is 16 amino acids long. As DNA, the CDR3 is TGTGCCAGCAGCCGGCGGCCGGAGAACTCTGGAAACACCATATATTTT. Encoded protein: CASSRRPENSGNTIYF.

This clone came up once. Sequence at one end of the junction differs from germline and may be a read error. This rearrangement joins TRBV7-2 to TRBJ2-5; 10 bases map to TRBD2. This CDR3 is built from 13 residues. The germline V gene encodes CDR1 SGHTA and CDR2 FQGNSA. The CDR3 sequence is CASSVAGGETQYF. The CDR3 DNA reads TGTGCCAGCAGCGTAGCGGGAGGTGAGACCCAGTACTTC.

The gene calls are TRBV5-4 and TRBJ1-1; the D gene is possibly TRBD1 (5 bases). Trimming removed 5 bases at V and 10 bases at J, with 21 bases between. Germline assignment: CDR1 SGHNT and CDR2 YYREEE (reference sequence). The length of the CDR3 is 14 residues. The chain's CDR3 is CASRNRTAGGTAFF. The DNA for the CDR3 is TGTGCCAGCAGAAATAGGACGGCCGGAGGGACAGCTTTCTTT.

The chain carries TRBV9 and TRBJ2-1; the match to TRBD2 covers 12 bases. This CDR3 is 15 amino acids long. After removal of 3 bases from V and 8 bases from J, the junction contained 6 bases not matched to a gene. Germline CDR1 reads SGDLS; CDR2 reads YYNGEE. CDR3 DNA: TGTGCCAGCAGCGCCGCTAGCGGGAGGGCCGATGAGCAGTTCTTC. Protein product: CASSAASGRADEQFF.

The CDR3 loop is CASSLGPPREPRYYEQYF. Written as DNA, the CDR3 is TGTGCCAGCAGCCTTGGACCGCCGCGGGAGCCCCGATACTACGAGCAGTACTTC. The chain couples TRBV7-6 to TRBJ2-7, with 7 bases aligning to TRBD2. CDR1 is SGHVS and CDR2 is FNYEAQ in the germline V gene. CDR3 size: 18 residues. J gave up 3 bases and V 5 bases, and 19 bases lay outside the gene matches.

The gene calls are TRBV6-6 and TRBJ2-7, with 7 bases aligning to TRBD1. J lost 1 base, V lost 2 bases, and 8 bases had no gene match. From germline, CDR1 is MNHNY and CDR2 SVGAGI (reference sequence). There are 16 residues in the CDR3. The DNA of the CDR3 is TGTGCCAGCAGTTACCCAATCGACAGGGCATCCTACGAGCAGTACTTC. This gives the protein CASSYPIDRASYEQYF.

This chain joins TRBV27 and TRBJ1-5, with 7 bases lining up with TRBD1. The germline gives CDR1 MNHEY, CDR2 SMNVEV (reference sequence). This CDR3 contains 16 residues. V trimming: 5 bases; J trimming: 5 bases; junction bases outside the gene matches: 12. The CDR3: CASSPRAGTAYQPQHF. The DNA for the CDR3 is TGTGCCAGCAGTCCCCGAGCCGGGACAGCCTATCAGCCCCAGCATTTT.

The CDR3 reads CASSPRGGNSYEQYF. The CDR3 nucleotides are TGTGCCAGCAGCCCCCGGGGGGGGAACTCCTACGAGCAGTACTTC. This chain connects TRBV13 to TRBJ2-7; 8 bases agree with TRBD2. CDR3 length: 15 residues. V gave up 5 bases and J gave up 0 bases; unmatched junction bases: 6. The germline V gene has CDR1 PRHDT and CDR2 FYEKMQ (reference sequence).

The rearrangement uses TRBV6-5 and TRBJ2-1; 8 nucleotides agree with TRBD2. CDR1 and CDR2 from the germline V gene are MNHEY and SVGAGI. J gave up 7 bases and V 7 bases, and 6 bases lay outside the gene matches. The CDR3 covers 13 residues. The CDR3 loop is CASKGGRRNEQFF. CDR3 bases: TGTGCCAGCAAAGGCGGGAGGAGGAATGAGCAGTTCTTC.

The V and J genes are TRBV18 and TRBJ2-2, with a possible D match to TRBD1 (5 bases). The ends were cut back, 2 bases at V and 1 base at J, with 8 bases in the middle. This CDR3 comprises 15 residues. The V gene's germline CDR1 is KGHSH and CDR2 LQKENI. As DNA, the CDR3 is TGTGCCAGCTCACCAATAGGACAGAACACCGGGGAGCTGTTTTTT. Its protein is CASSPIGQNTGELFF. Full variable domain (rest looked up from reference TRBV18 and TRBJ2-2): NAGVMQNPRHLVRRRGQEARLRCSPMKGHSHVYWYRQLPEEGLKFMVYLQKENIIDESGMPKERFSAEFPKEGPSILRIQQVVRGDSAAYFCASSPIGQNTGELFFGEGSRLTVL.

Concerning this clone itself: Relative to the germline gene, one junction end is altered; a read error may explain this. The chain uses TRBV30 and TRBJ1-1, with D hard to call. CDR3 size: 12 residues. Germline V gene data show CDR1 as GTSNPN and CDR2 as SVGIG (reference sequence). CDR3: CVWSADNTEAFF. The CDR3 DNA reads TGTGTCTGGAGTGCAGATAACACTGAAGCTTTCTTT.

The chain uses TRBV11-1 and TRBJ1-1; D unresolved. Between the trimmed V and J ends, which lost 1 base and 1 base, there was a span of 4 bases. Germline lookup yields CDR1 SGHAT and CDR2 FQDESV (reference sequence). This CDR3 region has 13 residues. The CDR3 sequence is CASSLGENTEAFF. CDR3 sequence (DNA): TGTGCCAGCAGCTTAGGGGAGAACACTGAAGCTTTCTTT.

The V call is TRBV27, the J call TRBJ2-6, with 7 bases identical to TRBD1. Trimming took 5 bases from V and 0 from J; bases not matched to a gene: 13. Germline loops: CDR1 MNHEY, CDR2 SMNVEV (reference sequence). The CDR3 is 19 residues long. The CDR3 DNA follows: TGTGCCAGCAGTATGACAGGGTGGTTCCTTGACTCTGGGGCCAACGTCCTGACTTTC. It encodes CASSMTGWFLDSGANVLTF. Variable domain in full (rest from reference TRBV27 and TRBJ2-6): EAQVTQNPRYLITVTGKKLTVTCSQNMNHEYMSWYRQDPGLGLRQIYYSMNVEVTDKGDVPEGYKVSRKEKRNFPLILESPSPNQTSLYFCASSMTGWFLDSGANVLTFGAGSRLTVL.

In its sample, this clone was seen once. The chain recombines TRBV10-3 with TRBJ2-7; the match to TRBD2 covers 11 bases. This CDR3 region has 15 residues. Trimming cost V 3 bases and J 3 bases; bases outside gene matches: 4. Germline CDR1 ENHRY, CDR2 SYGVKD. CDR3 nucleotide sequence: TGTGCCATCAGTGATGCTAGCGGGAGGAGCTACGAGCAGTACTTC. Translation gives CAISDASGRSYEQYF.

The chain has TRBV4-3 and TRBJ2-3; D may be TRBD1 (5 bases). V shed 0 bases and J shed 7 bases, with 8 bases lying between them. The CDR3 covers 13 residues. From germline, CDR1 is LGHNA and CDR2 YSLEER. The CDR3 sequence: CASSQDGAYTQYF. The CDR3 DNA follows: TGCGCCAGCAGCCAAGATGGGGCATATACGCAGTATTTT.

This chain links TRBV9 with TRBJ2-1, with TRBD2 matching 9 bases. The CDR3 has 15 amino acids. J gave up 7 bases and V 2 bases, and 7 bases lay outside the gene matches. CDR1 and CDR2 (germline): SGDLS, YYNGEE. DNA for the CDR3: TGTGCCAGCAGCGTCGCGGGAGGGCCTAAAAATGAGCAGTTCTTC. It specifies CASSVAGGPKNEQFF.

A remark on this clone: Other nucleotide sequences from this sample produce the same CDR3. The chain couples TRBV18 to TRBJ2-1, with 8 bases fitting TRBD2. Germline loops: CDR1 KGHSH, CDR2 LQKENI. The CDR3 consists of 14 residues. With 2 bases clipped from V and 5 bases from J, the junction kept 2 bases outside the gene matches. The CDR3, as DNA: TGTGCCAGCTCACCAACTAGCGGAGACAATGAGCAGTTCTTC. It yields the protein CASSPTSGDNEQFF.

The chain is built from TRBV20-1 and TRBJ1-1; 8 nucleotides line up with TRBD1. Germline lookup yields CDR1 DFQATT and CDR2 SNEGSKA (reference sequence). The junction had 6 bases not matched to a gene; V was cut back by 5 bases and J by 10 bases. This CDR3 is 11 amino acids long. The CDR3 sequence is CSASRQGLAFF. The CDR3 DNA sequence: TGCAGTGCTTCCAGACAGGGGCTAGCTTTCTTT.

This rearrangement joins TRBV5-5 to TRBJ2-7, with D possibly TRBD2 on 5 matching bases. There are 15 residues in the CDR3. From germline, CDR1 is SGHKS and CDR2 YYEKEE (reference sequence). V was trimmed by 1 base and J by 4 bases, leaving 15 bases between them. The CDR3 DNA reads TGTGCCAGCAGCTTGATACGGGGTACCACTTACGAGCAGTACTTC. Its protein product is CASSLIRGTTYEQYF.

The chain links TRBV7-9 to TRBJ1-1, with 8 bases fitting TRBD1. V lost 3 bases and J lost 0; bases outside the gene matches: 3. The V gene's germline CDR1 is SEHNR and CDR2 FQNEAQ (reference sequence). CDR3 length: 15 residues. The chain's CDR3 is CASSFDRGMNTEAFF. For the CDR3, the DNA is TGTGCCAGCAGCTTTGACAGGGGAATGAACACTGAAGCTTTCTTT.

This chain joins TRBV9 and TRBJ2-3; possibly TRBD2 for D (6 bases). Germline V CDR1 and CDR2: SGDLS, YYNGEE. The CDR3 is 14 residues long. V lost 3 bases, J lost 1 base, and 9 bases lay in between. CDR3 nucleotide sequence: TGTGCCAGCAGCGAGCGGGTTGGCACAGATACGCAGTATTTT. Translating gives CASSERVGTDTQYF.

The gene calls are TRBV5-1 and TRBJ2-5; D is possibly TRBD1 (6 bases). CDR3 length: 15 amino acids. Germline V lookup: CDR1 SGHRS, CDR2 YFSETQ. Trimming stripped 4 bases from V and 5 bases from J, with 18 bases between. CDR3 DNA: TGCGCCAGCAGCACTGGTTCCCCACAGGGCGAGACCCAGTACTTC. Protein product: CASSTGSPQGETQYF.

The CDR3 nucleotides read TGTGCCAGCAGCCCGGGCCCCGCAGATACGCAGTATTTT. Protein product: CASSPGPADTQYF. The V gene is TRBV5-5, the J gene TRBJ2-3; D is uncertain. Germline V gene lookup returns CDR1 SGHKS and CDR2 YYEKEE (reference sequence). V was cut by 4 bases and J by 4 bases, with 10 bases left in between. This CDR3 spans 13 amino acids.

This clone was counted a single time. V is TRBV7-6 and J is TRBJ2-1; 10 bases match TRBD1. This CDR3 spans 14 amino acids. V lost 5 bases to trimming and J lost 7 bases; unmatched junction nucleotides: 5. Germline V gene sequence: CDR1 SGHVS, CDR2 FNYEAQ. This CDR3 is CASSPWGQGNEQFF. CDR3 bases: TGTGCCAGCAGCCCCTGGGGACAGGGGAATGAGCAGTTCTTC.

V and J are TRBV7-3 and TRBJ2-5; 12 bases are a match to TRBD2. The CDR3 is 16 amino acids. Germline-derived CDR1 and CDR2 are SGHTA and FQGTGA. The V and J ends lost 1 base and 4 bases, in that order; junction bases with no gene match: 4. Here the CDR3 reads CASSLRPGLAGETQYF. CDR3 nucleotide sequence: TGTGCCAGCAGCTTAAGGCCGGGACTAGCGGGAGAGACCCAGTACTTC.

The rearrangement uses TRBV29-1 and TRBJ2-2; D ambiguous. Germline values: CDR1 SQVTM, CDR2 ANQGSEA. The V end lost 2 bases, the J end lost 7 bases, and 11 bases lay between the germline ends. The CDR3 runs to 13 residues. Here the CDR3 DNA reads TGCAGCGTTGAAAGGGCGAAGGGCGGGGAGCTGTTTTTT. As protein: CSVERAKGGELFF.

The V gene is TRBV27, the J gene TRBJ2-1; 9 bases line up with TRBD2. V dropped 5 bases and J dropped 2; count of bases not matched to a gene: 7. CDR1 and CDR2 from the germline V gene are MNHEY and SMNVEV (reference sequence). There are 16 residues in the CDR3. The CDR3 DNA reads as TGTGCCAGCAGTACCACTAGCGGGCCGACCTACAATGAGCAGTTCTTC. This translates into CASSTTSGPTYNEQFF.